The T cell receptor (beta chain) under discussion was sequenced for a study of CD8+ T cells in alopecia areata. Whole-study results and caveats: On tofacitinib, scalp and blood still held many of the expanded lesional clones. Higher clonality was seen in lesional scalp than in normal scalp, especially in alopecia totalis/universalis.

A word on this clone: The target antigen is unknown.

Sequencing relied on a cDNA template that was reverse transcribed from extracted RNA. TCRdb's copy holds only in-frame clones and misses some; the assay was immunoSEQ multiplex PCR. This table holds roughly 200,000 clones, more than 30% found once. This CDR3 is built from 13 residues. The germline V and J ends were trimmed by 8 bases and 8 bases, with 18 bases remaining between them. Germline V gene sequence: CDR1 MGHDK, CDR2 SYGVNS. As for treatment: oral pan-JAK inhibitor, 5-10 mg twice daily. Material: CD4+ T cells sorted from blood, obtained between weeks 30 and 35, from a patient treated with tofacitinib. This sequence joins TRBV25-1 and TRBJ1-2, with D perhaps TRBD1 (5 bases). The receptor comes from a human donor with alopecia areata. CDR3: CASGEVEGRGYTF. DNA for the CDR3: TGTGCCAGCGGGGAGGTGGAGGGGCGGGGCTACACCTTC.